This T cell receptor beta chain was recorded in a study of CD8 T cells in Susac syndrome. Roughly 0.45 to 1 ug RNA was reverse transcribed with random hexamers. TCRdb used MiXCR to reprocess the immunoSEQ multiplex PCR reads, holding one entry per CDR3 protein. Seen here are some 130,000 distinct CDR3 sequences, roughly 94% observed once, and the top ten hold about 0.18%. Germline V gene sequence: CDR1 MGHRA, CDR2 YSYEKL. This CDR3 comprises 16 residues. V lost 1 base, J lost 4 bases, and 7 bases stayed unmatched. The chain employs TRBV4-1 and TRBJ1-5; 7 bases line up with TRBD1. Source material: CD8+ T cells from PBMCs. This receptor was taken from a human donor with Susac syndrome. Here the CDR3 reads CASSQVLGRGNQPQHF. The CDR3 DNA reads TGCGCCAGCAGCCAAGTCCTCGGCAGGGGGAATCAGCCCCAGCATTTT.